The entry that follows covers one T cell receptor (beta chain) sequence. What it binds is not known. This record comes from a study of cytomegalovirus exposure and HLA in healthy donors. Study in general: Unique TCR beta sequences numbering about 100 million came from some 200 million T cells in an earlier analysis. Study-wide results and limits: The authors confirmed in vitro that three CMV-associated chains were specific for CMV antigens. About 87% or about 30% of the time was how often most TCR beta V segments were productive, according to an earlier analysis.

Germline values: CDR1 SGHNT, CDR2 YYREEE (reference sequence). Trimming cost V 3 bases and J 2 bases, with 9 bases left between them. There are 13 residues in the CDR3. The study ran its PCR with 60 Vbeta and 13 Jbeta primers. TCRdb keeps only in-frame clones here, not all; method: immunoSEQ multiplex PCR. The sample holds about 130,000 clones. The J gene is TRBJ2-7, the V gene TRBV5-4, with D maybe TRBD1 (6 bases). The source of this sequence is a man younger than 30 in good health and CMV-seronegative. The sample was PBMCs. CDR3: CASSSRQAYEQYF. CDR3 DNA: TGTGCCAGCAGCTCCCGACAGGCCTACGAGCAGTACTTC. The full variable domain, in which reference TRBV5-4 and TRBJ2-7 provide the parts outside the CDR3, is ETGVTQSPTHLIKTRGQQVTLRCSSQSGHNTVSWYQQALGQGPQFIFQYYREEENGRGNFPPRFSGLQFPNYSSELNVNALELDDSALYLCASSSRQAYEQYFGPGTRLTVT.